The rows below give T cell receptor beta chains drawn from one sample of a study of T cells in Graves' hyperthyroidism and ophthalmopathy. TCRdb independently ran MiXCR on the multiplex PCR reads; one entry per CDR3 protein. The top ten hold about 3.7% of the sample, which has a few hundred thousand distinct CDR3 sequences, about 19% seen once. The sequencing sample was made of blood. These receptors all stem from a woman younger than 35 with Graves' hyperthyroidism. The CDR3 runs from the conserved cysteine through the conserved F or W. The D gene is left open where the match is weak. Expanded clones are given a class, and other clones once, few, many or no size at all.

D	size	V	J	CDR3	DNA
-	many	TRBV11-2	TRBJ2-4	CASSSDIQYF	TGTGCCAGCAGCTCGGACATTCAGTACTTC
-	many	TRBV6-1	TRBJ1-5	CATLSGGDQPQHF	TGTGCCACCCTGTCTGGGGGTGATCAGCCCCAGCATTTT
-	many	TRBV20-1	TRBJ1-2	CSAPRSGGYTF	TGCAGTGCTCCCCGATCGGGCGGCTACACCTTC
-	-	TRBV6-5	TRBJ1-1	CASSSAGTEAFF	TGTGCCAGCAGTTCGGCCGGGACAGAAGCTTTCTTT
-	-	TRBV6-1	TRBJ1-2	CASGSPRRLYGYTF	TGTGCCAGTGGATCCCCAAGGCGTCTCTATGGCTACACCTTC
-	many	TRBV2	TRBJ2-7	CASSEGGAYEQYF	TGTGCCAGCAGTGAAGGGGGGGCCTACGAGCAGTACTTC
-	many	TRBV28	TRBJ1-5	CASSFEQGNQPQHF	TGTGCCAGCAGTTTCGAACAGGGCAATCAGCCCCAGCATTTT
-	-	TRBV5-1	TRBJ2-2	CASSPLSGLNTGELFF	TGCGCCAGCAGCCCCCTGTCCGGGCTAAACACCGGGGAGCTGTTTTTT
-	many	TRBV2	TRBJ2-2	CASSGQGSLGELFF	TGTGCCAGCAGTGGGCAGGGGAGTCTCGGGGAGCTGTTTTTT
-	many	TRBV5-6	TRBJ1-1	CASRSLARGTEAFF	TGTGCCAGCCGTTCCCTCGCGCGGGGCACCGAAGCTTTCTTT
TRBD1	many	TRBV20-1	TRBJ2-5	CSASATGQGEETQYF	TGCAGTGCTAGCGCAACGGGACAGGGTGAAGAGACCCAGTACTTC
-	many	TRBV27	TRBJ1-1	CASSPSPGGLEAFF	TGTGCCAGCAGCCCAAGTCCGGGGGGCCTTGAAGCTTTCTTT
-	few	TRBV19	TRBJ2-5	CASSSGLGARETQYF	TGTGCCAGTAGTTCCGGACTGGGGGCCAGGGAGACCCAGTACTTC
-	many	TRBV28	TRBJ1-2	CASSLPGQTYGYTF	TGTGCCAGCAGTTTACCCGGACAGACCTATGGCTACACCTTC
-	-	TRBV6-1	TRBJ1-2	CASSAAGDYGYTF	TGTGCCAGCAGTGCGGCAGGGGACTATGGCTACACCTTC
TRBD2	-	TRBV6-5	TRBJ2-3	CASSYSTSYDTQYF	TGTGCCAGCAGTTACTCGACTAGCTACGATACGCAGTATTTT
-	many	TRBV2	TRBJ1-1	CASSDTRTGRGEAFF	TGTGCCAGCAGTGATACGAGAACAGGGAGGGGTGAAGCTTTCTTT
-	many	TRBV5-5	TRBJ2-7	CASSLAMRGRTYEQYF	TGTGCCAGCAGCTTGGCCATGAGGGGAAGGACCTACGAGCAGTACTTC
-	many	TRBV12-3/TRBV12-4	TRBJ2-7	CASSVLLRAEYEQYF	TGTGCCAGCAGTGTCTTACTACGAGCGGAGTACGAGCAGTACTTC
TRBD2	-	TRBV11-2	TRBJ2-4	CASSFLRDSSAGEVAKNIQYF	TGTGCCAGCAGCTTTCTCCGGGACTCTAGCGCGGGGGAGGTAGCCAAAAACATTCAGTACTTC
TRBD2	few	TRBV3-1	TRBJ2-7	CASSQDPSSGGYEQYF	TGTGCCAGCAGCCAAGACCCGTCTAGCGGGGGCTACGAGCAGTACTTC
TRBD1	few	TRBV5-1	TRBJ2-7	CASSLTPAGQGDYEQYF	TGCGCCAGCAGCTTGACGCCGGCGGGACAGGGGGACTACGAGCAGTACTTC
TRBD1	many	TRBV12-3/TRBV12-4	TRBJ1-5	CASSWGTGLDQPQHF	TGTGCCAGCAGCTGGGGGACAGGGCTCGATCAGCCCCAGCATTTT